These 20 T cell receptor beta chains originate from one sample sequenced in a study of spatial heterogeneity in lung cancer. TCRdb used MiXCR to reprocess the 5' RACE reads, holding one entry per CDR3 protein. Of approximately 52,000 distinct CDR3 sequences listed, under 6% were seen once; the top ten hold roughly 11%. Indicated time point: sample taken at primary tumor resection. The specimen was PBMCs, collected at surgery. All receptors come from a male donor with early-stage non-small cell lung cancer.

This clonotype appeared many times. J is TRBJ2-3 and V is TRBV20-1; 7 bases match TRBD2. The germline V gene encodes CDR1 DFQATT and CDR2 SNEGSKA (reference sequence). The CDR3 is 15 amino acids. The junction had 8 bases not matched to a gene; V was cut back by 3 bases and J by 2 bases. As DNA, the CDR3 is TGCAGTGCTAGTAGGGGCGGGAGCTACACAGATACGCAGTATTTT. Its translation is CSASRGGSYTDTQYF.

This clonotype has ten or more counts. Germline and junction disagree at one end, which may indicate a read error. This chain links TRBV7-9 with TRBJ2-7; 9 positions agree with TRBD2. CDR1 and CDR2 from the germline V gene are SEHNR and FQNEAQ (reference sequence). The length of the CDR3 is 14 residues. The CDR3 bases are TGTGCCAGCAGCCTAGCGGGGAGCTCCTACGAGCAGTACTTC. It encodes CASSLAGSSYEQYF.

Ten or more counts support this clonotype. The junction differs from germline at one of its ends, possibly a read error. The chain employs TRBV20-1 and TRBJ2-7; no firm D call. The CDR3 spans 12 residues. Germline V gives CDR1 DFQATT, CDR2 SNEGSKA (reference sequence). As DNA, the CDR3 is TGCAGTGCTCGAGAATGGGACTACGAGCAGTACTTC. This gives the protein CSAREWDYEQYF.

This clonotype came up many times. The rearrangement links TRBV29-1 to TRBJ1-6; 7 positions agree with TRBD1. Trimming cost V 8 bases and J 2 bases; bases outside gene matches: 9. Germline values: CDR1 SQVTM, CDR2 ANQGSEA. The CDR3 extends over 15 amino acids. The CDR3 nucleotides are TGCAGCTTCAGACAGGGAGCGGCCTATAATTCACCCCTCCACTTT. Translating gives CSFRQGAAYNSPLHF.

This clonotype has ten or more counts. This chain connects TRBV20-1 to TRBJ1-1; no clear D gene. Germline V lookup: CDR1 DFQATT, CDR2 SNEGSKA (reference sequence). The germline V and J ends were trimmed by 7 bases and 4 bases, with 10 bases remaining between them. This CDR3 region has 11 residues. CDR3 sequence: CSGSVGTEAFF. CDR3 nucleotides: TGCAGTGGTTCCGTGGGCACTGAAGCTTTCTTT.

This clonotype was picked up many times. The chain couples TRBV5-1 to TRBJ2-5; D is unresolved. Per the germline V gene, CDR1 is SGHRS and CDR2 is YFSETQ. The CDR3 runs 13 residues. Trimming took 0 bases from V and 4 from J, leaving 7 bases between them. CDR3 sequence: CASSLARVETQYF. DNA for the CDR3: TGCGCCAGCAGCTTGGCCCGAGTAGAGACCCAGTACTTC.

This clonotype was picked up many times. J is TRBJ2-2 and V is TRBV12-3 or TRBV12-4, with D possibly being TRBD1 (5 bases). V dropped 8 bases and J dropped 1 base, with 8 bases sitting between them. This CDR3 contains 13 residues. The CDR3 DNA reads TGTGCCAGCCGGACACAGAACACCGGGGAGCTGTTTTTT. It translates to CASRTQNTGELFF.

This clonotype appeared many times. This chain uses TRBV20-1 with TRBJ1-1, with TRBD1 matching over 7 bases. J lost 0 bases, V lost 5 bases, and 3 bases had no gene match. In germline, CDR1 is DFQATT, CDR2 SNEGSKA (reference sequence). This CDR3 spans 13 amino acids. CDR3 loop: CSASGTVNTEAFF. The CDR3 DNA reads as TGCAGTGCTTCCGGGACAGTGAACACTGAAGCTTTCTTT.

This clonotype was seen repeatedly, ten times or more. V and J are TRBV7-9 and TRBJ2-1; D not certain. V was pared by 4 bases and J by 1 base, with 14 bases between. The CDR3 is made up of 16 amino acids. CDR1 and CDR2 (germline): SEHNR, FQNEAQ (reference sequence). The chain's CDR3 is CASSSFTYGSYNEQFF. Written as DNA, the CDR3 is TGTGCCAGCAGCTCGTTTACTTATGGATCCTACAATGAGCAGTTCTTC.

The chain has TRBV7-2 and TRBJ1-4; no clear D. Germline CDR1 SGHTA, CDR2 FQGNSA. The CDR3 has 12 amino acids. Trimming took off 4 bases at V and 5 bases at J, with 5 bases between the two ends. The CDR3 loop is CASSYPNEKLFF. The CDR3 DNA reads TGTGCCAGCAGCTATCCGAATGAAAAACTGTTTTTT.

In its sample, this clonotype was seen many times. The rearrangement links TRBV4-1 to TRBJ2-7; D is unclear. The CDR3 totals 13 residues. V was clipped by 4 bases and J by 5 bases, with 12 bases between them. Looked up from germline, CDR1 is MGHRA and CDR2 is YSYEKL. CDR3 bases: TGCGCCAGCAGCCCCTCCCCGGCTGACGAGCAGTACTTC. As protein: CASSPSPADEQYF.

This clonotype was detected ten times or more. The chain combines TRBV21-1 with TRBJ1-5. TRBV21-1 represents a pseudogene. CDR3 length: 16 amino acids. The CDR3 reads CASSPNPLYSNQPQHF. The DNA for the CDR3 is TGTGCCAGCAGCCCCAACCCGTTGTATAGCAATCAGCCCCAGCATTTT.

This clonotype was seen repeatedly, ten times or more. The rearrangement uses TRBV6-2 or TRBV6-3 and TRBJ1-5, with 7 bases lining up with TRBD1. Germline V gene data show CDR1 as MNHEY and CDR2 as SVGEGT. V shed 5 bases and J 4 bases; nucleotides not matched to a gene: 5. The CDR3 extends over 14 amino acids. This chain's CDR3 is CASSQFRGNQPQHF. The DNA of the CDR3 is TGTGCCAGCAGTCAATTCAGGGGGAATCAGCCCCAGCATTTT.

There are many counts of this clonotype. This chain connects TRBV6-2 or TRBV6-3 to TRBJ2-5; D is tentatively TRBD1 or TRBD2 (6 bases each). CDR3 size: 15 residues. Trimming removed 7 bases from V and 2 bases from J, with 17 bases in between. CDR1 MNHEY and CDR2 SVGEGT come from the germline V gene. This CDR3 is CASTPRGGNQETQYF. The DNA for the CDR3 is TGTGCCAGCACTCCCAGGGGAGGAAATCAAGAGACCCAGTACTTC.

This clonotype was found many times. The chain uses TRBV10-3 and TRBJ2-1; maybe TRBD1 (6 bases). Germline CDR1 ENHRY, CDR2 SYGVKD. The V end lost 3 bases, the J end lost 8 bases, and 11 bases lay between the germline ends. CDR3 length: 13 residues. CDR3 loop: CAISEKGDDEQFF. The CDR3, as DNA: TGTGCCATCAGTGAAAAGGGGGACGATGAGCAGTTCTTC.

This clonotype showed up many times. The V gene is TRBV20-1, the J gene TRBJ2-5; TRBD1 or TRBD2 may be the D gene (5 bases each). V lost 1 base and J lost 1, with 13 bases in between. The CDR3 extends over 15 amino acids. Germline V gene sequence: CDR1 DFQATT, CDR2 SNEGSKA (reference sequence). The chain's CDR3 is CSARGDGRSQETQYF. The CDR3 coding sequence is TGCAGTGCTAGAGGGGACGGAAGATCCCAAGAGACCCAGTACTTC.

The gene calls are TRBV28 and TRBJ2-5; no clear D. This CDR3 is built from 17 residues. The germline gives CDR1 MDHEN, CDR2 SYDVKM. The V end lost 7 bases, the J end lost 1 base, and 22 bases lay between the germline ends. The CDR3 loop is CASIGSVPTLPQETQYF. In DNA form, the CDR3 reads TGTGCCAGCATTGGGTCCGTACCTACTCTCCCCCAAGAGACCCAGTACTTC.

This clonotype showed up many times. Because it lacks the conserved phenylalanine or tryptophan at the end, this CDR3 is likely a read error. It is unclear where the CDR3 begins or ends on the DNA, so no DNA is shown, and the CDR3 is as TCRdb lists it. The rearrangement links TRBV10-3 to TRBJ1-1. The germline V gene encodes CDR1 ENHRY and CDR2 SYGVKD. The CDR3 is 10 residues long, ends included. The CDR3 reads CAISESGPPG.

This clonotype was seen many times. CDR3 in DNA: TGTGCCAGCAGTTCCCTATCCGAGGATCTCTACTACGAGCAGTACTTC. Translated, it gives CASSSLSEDLYYEQYF. This chain joins TRBV27 and TRBJ2-7, with unresolved D. V dropped 4 bases and J dropped 3 bases, with 19 bases sitting between them. The germline V gene has CDR1 MNHEY and CDR2 SMNVEV (reference sequence). The CDR3 covers 16 residues.

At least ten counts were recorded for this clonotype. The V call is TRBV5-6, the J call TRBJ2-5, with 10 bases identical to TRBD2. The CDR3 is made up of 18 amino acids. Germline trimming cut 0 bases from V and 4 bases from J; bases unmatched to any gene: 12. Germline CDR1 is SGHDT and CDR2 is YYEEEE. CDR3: CASSLAKRLAGVPETQYF. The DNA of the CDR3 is TGTGCCAGCAGCTTGGCCAAGCGTCTAGCGGGGGTCCCAGAGACCCAGTACTTC.